The text below deals with one T cell receptor (beta chain). These data come from a study of blood T cell repertoires in COVID-19. Study details: The analysed material was cDNA or gDNA that came from T cells, B-cell-depleted T cells, or PBMCs.

Profiled with immunoSEQ multiplex PCR; TCRdb holds only in-frame clones, not every one. The sample shows around 350,000 clones, about 87% of them seen only once. Per the germline V gene, CDR1 is SGHTA and CDR2 is FQGTGA. Trimming cost V 5 bases and J 5 bases, with 19 bases left between them. The CDR3 loop spans 16 amino acids. This chain connects TRBV7-3 to TRBJ2-1, with D tentatively TRBD1 (7 bases). The sequence was obtained from a human donor in a cohort sampled during active COVID-19. Source material: peripheral blood. CDR3 in amino acids: CASSLAGRGTDNEQFF. The CDR3 region has the DNA TGTGCCAGCAGCCTCGCGGGTCGGGGGACAGACAATGAGCAGTTCTTC. Using reference TRBV7-3 and TRBJ2-1 for the parts outside the CDR3, the full variable domain is GAGVSQTPSNKVTEKGKYVELRCDPISGHTALYWYRQSLGQGPEFLIYFQGTGAADDSGLPNDRFFAVRPEGSVSTLKIQRTERGDSAVYLCASSLAGRGTDNEQFFGPGTRLTVL.